The rows below give T cell receptor beta chains drawn from one sample of a study of CD8+CD57+ T cells in acquired aplastic anemia. TCRdb reprocessed the reads via MiXCR and lists one record per CDR3 protein. The table lists just over 150,000 distinct CDR3 sequences, 40% to 60% of them singletons. Sequencing used sorted CD4+, CD8+, or CD8+CD57+ T cells (not recorded which) from PBMCs. The origin of the receptors is a human donor with aplastic anemia. Each CDR3 is given with its conserved first and last residue. D genes are given only for firm matches. Clone size is stated in some rows and not others, as once, few, many or a class when expanded.

cdr3_aa	cdr3_nt	clone_size	d_call	v_call	j_call
CASSSGTVAFYEQYF	TGCGCCAGCAGCTCCGGGACAGTAGCCTTCTACGAGCAGTACTTC	many	TRBD1	TRBV5-1	TRBJ2-7
CASSLHTNTEAFF	TGTGCCAGCAGCTTACATACGAACACTGAAGCTTTCTTT	many	-	TRBV7-3	TRBJ1-1
CAWSVGSSYEQYF	TGTGCCTGGAGTGTGGGGAGTTCTTACGAGCAGTACTTC	-	-	TRBV30	TRBJ2-7
CASSQGPVSKYSTYF	TGTGCCAGCAGCCAAGGACCGGTGTCAAAATACTCTACGTACTTC	-	-	TRBV14	TRBJ2-7
CATSRDRVHTEAFF	TGTGCCACCAGCAGAGACAGGGTCCACACTGAAGCTTTCTTT	-	-	TRBV15	TRBJ1-1
CASSMKGVSGELFF	TGTGCCAGCAGTATGAAAGGGGTGAGCGGGGAGCTGTTTTTC	-	TRBD2	TRBV25-1	TRBJ2-2
CSVEWDSQNYGYTF	TGCAGCGTTGAATGGGACAGCCAAAACTATGGCTACACCTTC	-	TRBD1	TRBV29-1	TRBJ1-2
CASSYSIKTGRSYGYTF	TGTGCCAGCAGTTACTCGATTAAGACTGGCAGGAGCTATGGCTACACCTTC	few	-	TRBV6-5	TRBJ1-2
CSVEGNTGELFF	TGCAGCGTTGAAGGTAACACCGGGGAGCTGTTTTTT	-	-	TRBV29-1	TRBJ2-2
CASSLFDGLVNQPQHF	TGTGCCAGCAGCTTGTTCGACGGGCTGGTAAATCAGCCCCAGCATTTT	many	-	TRBV5-5	TRBJ1-5
CATGDSAGYEQYF	TGTGCGACCGGGGACTCCGCTGGGTACGAGCAGTACTTC	-	-	TRBV6-2/TRBV6-3	TRBJ2-7
CASSPRADTQYF	TGTGCCAGCAGCCCCAGGGCCGATACGCAGTATTTT	many	-	TRBV7-9	TRBJ2-3
CASSPLTGDYNEQFF	TGTGCCAGTAGTCCATTGACAGGCGACTACAATGAGCAGTTCTTC	-	-	TRBV19	TRBJ2-1
CASSLYQGDEKLFF	TGTGCCAGCAGCTTATACCAGGGCGATGAAAAACTGTTTTTT	many	-	TRBV7-9	TRBJ1-4
CASSSGSYEQYF	TGTGCCAGCAGCTCCGGGAGCTACGAGCAGTACTTC	many	-	TRBV19	TRBJ2-7
CASSQGQRNEQYF	TGTGCCAGCAGCCAGGGACAGAGGAACGAGCAGTACTTC	many	TRBD1	TRBV12-3/TRBV12-4	TRBJ2-7
CASSLGKYEQYF	TGTGCCAGCAGCTTAGGAAAATACGAGCAGTACTTC	-	-	TRBV7-9	TRBJ2-7
CATSFRGTAEAFF	TGTGCCACCAGCTTCCGAGGAACGGCTGAAGCTTTCTTT	few	-	TRBV15	TRBJ1-1
CASSLPQGPNSPLHF	TGTGCCAGCAGTTTACCGCAGGGGCCTAATTCACCCCTCCACTTT	many	-	TRBV12-3/TRBV12-4	TRBJ1-6
CASSAGTGNTGELFF	TGTGCCAGCAGCGCCGGGACAGGGAATACCGGGGAGCTGTTTTTT	once	TRBD1	TRBV2	TRBJ2-2
CASSQGVSSTEAFF	TGTGCCAGCAGCCAAGGGGTTTCGAGCACTGAAGCTTTCTTT	-	-	TRBV5-4	TRBJ1-1
CASSDREGSPLHF	TGTGCCAGCAGTGACAGGGAGGGATCACCCCTCCACTTT	-	-	TRBV2	TRBJ1-6
CASRGDRETQYF	TGTGCCAGCAGGGGGGACAGAGAGACCCAGTACTTC	-	TRBD1	TRBV2	TRBJ2-5
CASSLGQGESYEQYF	TGTGCCAGCAGCTTGGGACAGGGAGAATCCTACGAGCAGTACTTC	many	TRBD1	TRBV11-3	TRBJ2-7
CASNGQGAVEQYF	TGTGCCAGTAATGGACAGGGGGCTGTTGAGCAGTACTTC	once	TRBD1	TRBV19	TRBJ2-7
CAISEYQTSGNNEQFF	TGTGCCATCAGTGAGTATCAGACTAGCGGGAACAATGAGCAGTTCTTC	once	TRBD2	TRBV10-3	TRBJ2-1
CASSSRTGGTF	TGTGCCAGCAGCTCGAGGACAGGCGGCACCTTC	-	TRBD1	TRBV11-2	TRBJ1-2
CASSRAGEVTGELFF	TGTGCCAGTAGTAGAGCGGGAGAAGTCACCGGGGAGCTGTTTTTT	-	TRBD2	TRBV19	TRBJ2-2
CASSPEARQIDQPQHF	TGTGCCAGCAGCCCCGAGGCGAGACAAATTGATCAGCCCCAGCATTTT	many	-	TRBV7-6	TRBJ1-5
CASSPRQGGTDTQYF	TGTGCCAGCAGCCCTCGACAGGGGGGCACAGATACGCAGTATTTT	-	TRBD1	TRBV7-6	TRBJ2-3
CASNPEETQYF	TGTGCCAGCAACCCCGAAGAGACCCAGTACTTC	-	-	TRBV7-2	TRBJ2-5
CASSTRDREGNEQFF	TGTGCCAGCAGCACCCGGGATCGCGAGGGTAATGAGCAGTTCTTC	many	-	TRBV7-6	TRBJ2-1